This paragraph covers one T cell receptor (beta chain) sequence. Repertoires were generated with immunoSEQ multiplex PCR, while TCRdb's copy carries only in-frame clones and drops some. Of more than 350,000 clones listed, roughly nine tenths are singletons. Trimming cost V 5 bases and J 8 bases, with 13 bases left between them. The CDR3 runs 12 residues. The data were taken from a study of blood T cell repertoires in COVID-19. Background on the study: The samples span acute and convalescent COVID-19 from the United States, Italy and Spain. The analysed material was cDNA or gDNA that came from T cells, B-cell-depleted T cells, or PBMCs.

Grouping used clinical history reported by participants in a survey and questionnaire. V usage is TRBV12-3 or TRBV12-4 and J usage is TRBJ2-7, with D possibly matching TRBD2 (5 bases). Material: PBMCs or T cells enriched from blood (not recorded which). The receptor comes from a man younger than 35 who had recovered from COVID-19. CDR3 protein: CASSPLDTKQYF. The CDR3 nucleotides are TGTGCCAGCAGTCCACTAGACACCAAGCAGTACTTC.